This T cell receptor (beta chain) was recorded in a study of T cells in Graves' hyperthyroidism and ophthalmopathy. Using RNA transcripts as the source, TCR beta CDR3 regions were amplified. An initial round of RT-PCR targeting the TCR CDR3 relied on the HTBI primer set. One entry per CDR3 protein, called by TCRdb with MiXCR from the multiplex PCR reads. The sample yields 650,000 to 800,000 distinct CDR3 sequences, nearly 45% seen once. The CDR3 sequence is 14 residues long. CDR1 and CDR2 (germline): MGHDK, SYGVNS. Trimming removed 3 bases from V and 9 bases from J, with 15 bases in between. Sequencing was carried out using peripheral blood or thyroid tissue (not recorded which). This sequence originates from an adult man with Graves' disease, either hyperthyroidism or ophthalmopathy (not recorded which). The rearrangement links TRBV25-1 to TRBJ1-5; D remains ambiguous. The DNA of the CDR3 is TGTGCCAGCAGTGAGGGGAAATTGAGGTGGCCCCAGCATTTT. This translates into CASSEGKLRWPQHF.